The rows below give T cell receptor beta chains drawn from one sample of a study of T cells in narcolepsy. Sequenced by immunoSEQ multiplex PCR; TCRdb stores in-frame clones only, minus some. The data hold approximately 25,000 clones, with approximately 85% observed a single time. The sequenced sample consisted of memory (CD45RA-) CD4+ T cells from blood. These receptors were obtained from a human donor in good health. The CDR3 runs from the conserved cysteine through the conserved F or W. The D gene is left open where the match is weak. Expanded clones get a size class; other rows say once, few or many, or leave the size out.

clone_size	j_call	d_call	v_call	cdr3_aa	cdr3_nt
NA	TRBJ2-1	TRBD1	TRBV19	CASSIRRDRVYNEQFF	TGTGCCAGTAGTATACGGCGGGACAGGGTCTACAATGAGCAGTTCTTC
NA	TRBJ2-7	NA	TRBV5-4	CASSLEGGDYEQYF	TGTGCCAGCAGCTTGGAGGGCGGAGATTACGAGCAGTACTTC
NA	TRBJ2-2	TRBD1	TRBV19	CASSTTGVNTGELFF	TGTGCCAGTAGTACGACAGGGGTTAACACCGGGGAGCTGTTTTTT
NA	TRBJ2-7	NA	TRBV4-1	CASSQVQHHEQYF	TGCGCCAGCAGCCAAGTTCAACACCACGAGCAGTACTTC
NA	TRBJ2-3	NA	TRBV7-3	CASSLMGTSRTDTQYF	TGTGCCAGCAGCTTAATGGGGACTTCCCGCACAGATACGCAGTATTTT
NA	TRBJ2-3	NA	TRBV11-3	CASSWAERADTQYF	TGTGCCAGCAGCTGGGCGGAGAGAGCAGATACGCAGTATTTT
NA	TRBJ2-2	TRBD2	TRBV2	CASSRTSNTGELFF	TGTGCCAGCAGCCGGACTAGCAACACCGGGGAGCTGTTTTTT
NA	TRBJ2-6	TRBD1	TRBV5-1	CASSFEGQGALRSGANVLTF	TGCGCCAGCAGCTTTGAAGGACAGGGGGCTTTACGCTCTGGGGCCAACGTCCTGACTTTC
few	TRBJ1-5	NA	TRBV19	CASKQRYSNQPQHF	TGTGCCAGTAAACAGAGATATAGCAATCAGCCCCAGCATTTT
NA	TRBJ1-5	NA	TRBV6-5	CASSSGQTISNQPQHF	TGTGCCAGCAGTTCTGGGCAGACGATTAGCAATCAGCCCCAGCATTTT
NA	TRBJ1-5	TRBD1	TRBV5-6	CASSSQGALQPQHF	TGTGCCAGCAGCTCACAGGGGGCCCTTCAGCCCCAGCATTTT
medium-sized	TRBJ1-1	NA	TRBV19	CASRRGRTEAFF	TGTGCCAGTAGACGAGGGAGGACTGAAGCTTTCTTT
NA	TRBJ1-5	NA	TRBV7-2	CASSYQGGGNQPQHF	TGTGCCAGCAGCTACCAGGGAGGCGGCAATCAGCCCCAGCATTTT
few	TRBJ1-2	NA	TRBV5-1	CASSRNHRDRYGYTF	TGCGCCAGCAGTCGAAACCACAGGGATCGCTATGGCTACACCTTC
few	TRBJ1-4	TRBD1	TRBV27	CASSRSRGRDEKLFF	TGTGCCAGCAGTCGGTCTAGGGGGCGGGATGAAAAACTGTTTTTT
NA	TRBJ1-2	TRBD1	TRBV7-2	CASSPRDSLESYTF	TGTGCCAGCAGCCCGAGGGACAGTTTAGAGAGCTACACCTTC
once	TRBJ1-5	NA	TRBV4-2	CASSRDRNQPQHF	TGTGCCAGCAGCCGCGACAGAAATCAGCCCCAGCATTTT
NA	TRBJ2-5	TRBD2	TRBV7-3	CASSLGPGREQYF	TGTGCCAGCAGCTTAGGCCCCGGGAGGGAGCAGTACTTC
NA	TRBJ1-2	TRBD1	TRBV20-1	CSAKDRDGYTF	TGCAGTGCGAAGGACAGGGACGGCTACACCTTC
NA	TRBJ2-5	TRBD2	TRBV7-2	CASSPAQGSGGFQETQYF	TGTGCCAGCAGCCCAGCCCAGGGTAGCGGGGGATTCCAAGAGACCCAGTACTTC
NA	TRBJ1-1	NA	TRBV11-2	CASSLWGKGTEAFF	TGTGCCAGCAGCTTATGGGGGAAGGGAACTGAAGCTTTCTTT
NA	TRBJ2-7	NA	TRBV27	CASSPGTVYYEQYF	TGTGCCAGCAGTCCGGGGACGGTGTACTACGAGCAGTACTTC
once	TRBJ2-7	NA	TRBV5-8	CASSLEVGGFGYEQYF	TGTGCCAGCAGCTTGGAGGTTGGGGGATTCGGCTACGAGCAGTACTTC
few	TRBJ2-4	NA	TRBV11-2	CASSMNLENIQYF	TGTGCCAGCAGCATGAACCTGGAAAACATTCAGTACTTC
medium-sized	TRBJ1-4	TRBD1	TRBV28	CASKTGGANEKLFF	TGTGCCAGCAAGACAGGGGGCGCTAATGAAAAACTGTTTTTT
once	TRBJ1-5	TRBD1	TRBV4-3	CASSRSQGENQPQHF	TGCGCCAGCAGCCGTTCACAGGGGGAGAATCAGCCCCAGCATTTT
NA	TRBJ2-2	TRBD1	TRBV6-1	CASSGRQGTGELFF	TGTGCCAGCAGTGGGAGACAGGGTACCGGGGAGCTGTTTTTT
NA	TRBJ1-4	TRBD1	TRBV25-1	CASSELDRGGEKLFF	TGTGCCAGCAGTGAGCTGGACAGGGGAGGTGAAAAACTGTTTTTT
NA	TRBJ1-2	NA	TRBV7-3	CASSLRSRGAKTF	TGTGCCAGCAGCTTAAGGAGTCGGGGGGCGAAGACCTTC
NA	TRBJ1-2	TRBD1	TRBV18	CASSPRTGNYGYTF	TGTGCCAGCTCACCCCGGACAGGAAACTATGGCTACACCTTC
once	TRBJ2-7	TRBD1	TRBV11-2	CASIVSGTGGSEQYF	TGTGCCAGCATTGTATCCGGGACAGGGGGATCCGAGCAGTACTTC
NA	TRBJ2-7	NA	TRBV5-1	CASSLGGEGGYEQYF	TGCGCCAGCAGCTTGGGCGGGGAGGGGGGTTACGAGCAGTACTTC
NA	TRBJ1-1	TRBD1	TRBV5-1	CASSADRPPMNTEAFF	TGCGCCAGCAGCGCGGACAGGCCCCCTATGAACACTGAAGCTTTCTTT
NA	TRBJ1-5	NA	TRBV9	CASSGGRNQPQHF	TGTGCCAGCAGCGGAGGGCGCAATCAGCCCCAGCATTTT
NA	TRBJ2-1	TRBD2	TRBV7-6	CASSLGLASEQFF	TGTGCTAGCAGCTTGGGACTAGCTTCTGAGCAGTTCTTC
NA	TRBJ1-5	NA	TRBV4-1	CASSQEGFQPQHF	TGCGCCAGCAGCCAAGAAGGGTTTCAGCCCCAGCATTTT
NA	TRBJ1-3	NA	TRBV7-2	CASSPGLSSGNTIYF	TGTGCCAGCAGTCCAGGATTAAGCTCTGGAAACACCATATATTTT
NA	TRBJ2-7	NA	TRBV6-5	CASNLASGAHEQYF	TGTGCCAGCAATTTAGCCTCGGGGGCCCACGAGCAGTACTTC
NA	TRBJ2-1	TRBD1	TRBV28	CASSETGGPIINEQFF	TGTGCCAGCAGCGAAACAGGGGGTCCTATTATCAATGAGCAGTTCTTC
NA	TRBJ2-7	TRBD2	TRBV5-1	CASSLRPAGISYEQYF	TGCGCCAGCAGCTTACGACCAGCGGGGATATCCTACGAGCAGTACTTC
NA	TRBJ2-2	NA	TRBV7-3	CASSLTGTYANTGELFF	TGTGCCAGCAGCTTAACCGGGACGTACGCGAACACCGGGGAGCTGTTTTTT
NA	TRBJ1-2	TRBD1	TRBV25-1	CASSESLGTGIYGYTF	TGTGCCAGCAGTGAATCCTTAGGGACAGGAATTTATGGCTACACCTTC
NA	TRBJ1-3	NA	TRBV19	CASTSGPRNTIYF	TGTGCCAGTACCTCGGGACCGCGAAACACCATATATTTT
NA	TRBJ2-5	TRBD2	TRBV25-1	CASRAGGPQETQYF	TGTGCCAGCAGGGCGGGGGGGCCGCAAGAGACCCAGTACTTC
NA	TRBJ2-3	TRBD2	TRBV5-1	CASSPEVAGGGTDTQYF	TGCGCCAGCAGCCCCGAGGTAGCGGGGGGTGGCACAGATACGCAGTATTTT
NA	TRBJ2-7	NA	TRBV18	CASSPLGTYEQYF	TGTGCCAGCTCACCACTTGGCACCTACGAGCAGTACTTC
NA	TRBJ1-2	TRBD1	TRBV27	CASSPRDGTGAQVSGYTF	TGTGCCAGCAGCCCTAGGGATGGGACAGGGGCCCAAGTTTCTGGCTACACCTTC
NA	TRBJ2-7	NA	TRBV4-2	CASSQPGYEQYF	TGTGCCAGCAGCCAACCAGGATACGAGCAGTACTTC
NA	TRBJ1-2	NA	TRBV4-2	CASSQGVSYTF	TGTGCCAGCAGCCAAGGAGTGTCCTACACCTTC
NA	TRBJ1-1	NA	TRBV29-1	CSVAMVNTEAFF	TGCAGCGTGGCAATGGTGAACACTGAAGCTTTCTTT
few	TRBJ1-5	TRBD1	TRBV2	CASRDRARYQPQHF	TGTGCCAGCAGGGACAGGGCTCGTTATCAGCCCCAGCATTTT
NA	TRBJ1-5	TRBD1	TRBV19	CASRVGGQGRGNQPQHF	TGTGCCAGTAGAGTGGGGGGACAGGGGCGAGGCAATCAGCCCCAGCATTTT
NA	TRBJ2-7	TRBD1	TRBV11-2	CASSSWTGRNEQYF	TGTGCCAGCAGCTCCTGGACAGGGCGAAACGAGCAGTACTTC
NA	TRBJ1-1	NA	TRBV19	CASKGISNRLNTEAFF	TGTGCCAGTAAGGGCATTTCGAACAGATTGAACACTGAAGCTTTCTTT
NA	TRBJ2-5	NA	TRBV2	CASSGTVQETQYF	TGTGCCAGCAGTGGGACAGTTCAAGAGACCCAGTACTTC
NA	TRBJ2-7	TRBD2	TRBV14	CASSWGGSSYEQYF	TGTGCCAGCAGCTGGGGCGGGAGCTCCTACGAGCAGTACTTC
NA	TRBJ2-7	TRBD2	TRBV29-1	CSVEKAGGSSYEQYF	TGCAGCGTTGAAAAAGCGGGGGGGAGCTCCTACGAGCAGTACTTC